This T cell receptor (beta chain) appears in the sequencing data of a study of glioma-infiltrating T cells after dendritic cell vaccination (dated by TCRdb to about 2016). For context, the study as a whole: The cohort comprised approximately 15 glioblastoma patients from Phase I and II dendritic cell vaccination trials, 9 newly diagnosed and 6 with recurrent disease. Between about 2003 and 2012, patients were given autologous tumor lysate-pulsed dendritic cell vaccination. The vaccine consisted of monocyte-derived dendritic cells cultured approximately seven days with IL-4 and GM-CSF, then pulsed overnight with autologous tumor lysate. Patients received three intradermal dendritic cell vaccine injections at biweekly intervals in the arm below the axilla. Deep sequencing of TCR beta CDR3 regions was used to quantify tumor-infiltrating lymphocyte content and compare tumor and blood repertoires in dendritic cell-vaccinated glioblastoma patients. TCR sequencing metrics, including TIL content and tumor-blood repertoire overlap, were correlated with survival after dendritic cell vaccination. Results and caveats for the whole study, not just this receptor: The three-group TCR overlap response model was characterized as speculative, and prospective validation of the model was stated to be required. TCR clonality showed no direct relationship with survival, which suggests that a diverse polyclonal response may be important. The cohort was small and heterogeneous, few patients had complete blood and tumor sets, and even fewer had initial-recurrent tumor pairs. Higher estimated pretreatment TIL content predicted longer time to progression and overall survival after dendritic cell vaccination.

As regards this clone: Its recognized antigen is unknown. No per-base quality is available; no much larger clone lies one base away.

The immunoSEQ assay amplified TCRB CDR3 regions from approximately 2 micrograms of genomic DNA, or from all available DNA when less than that amount was available. The multiplex PCR relied on 60 forward primers for TCR V beta segments and 13 reverse primers for J beta segments. Synthetic control templates were spiked into each sample at limiting dilution to estimate reads per starting template. Reads of 87 bp were generated by sequencing on the Illumina HiSeq System. In the paper's pipeline: To remove PCR and sequencing errors, closely related sequences were merged with a nearest neighbor algorithm. TCR overlap was defined as the percentage of unique tumor TCR beta sequences that were also found in the peripheral blood of the same patient. TCRdb holds this immuneACCESS table with in-frame rearrangements only. Some clones are missing; in checked studies, unresolved V genes explain under half, and the rest has no known cause. That table is the source of V, J and clone size, and D and trimming were worked out from the DNA. A total of about 36,000 clones appear in this sample, just under 85% of them only once. The ten largest clones represent approximately 7.8% of the sample.

Patients were selected on the basis of adequate residual fresh-frozen tumor tissue and more than two years of available survival data. None of the glioblastoma patients carried an isocitrate dehydrogenase mutation, although molecular status otherwise varied. PBMC were collected before vaccination, two weeks after the third vaccination, and at tumor progression if progression occurred. The Qiagen DNeasy Blood extraction Kit was used for extraction of genomic DNA. The TCR comes from a human donor with glioblastoma. The sequences come from blood, collected before dendritic cell vaccination.

The CDR3 reads CAIWDNGNTIYF. The bases are TGTGCCATCTGGGACAATGGAAACACCATATATTTT. Rearrangement joined TRBV10-3 to TRBJ1-3; TRBD1 is possibly the D segment (6 matching bases). From a lookup of the germline V gene, CDR1 and CDR2 are ENHRY and SYGVKD. Deletion took 8 bases off V and 3 bases off J, with a span of 8 bases between the germline ends. The CDR3 spans 12 residues, from the cysteine through the phenylalanine. The read is trimmed to its CDR3 DNA, 36 bases read in frame from base 1.